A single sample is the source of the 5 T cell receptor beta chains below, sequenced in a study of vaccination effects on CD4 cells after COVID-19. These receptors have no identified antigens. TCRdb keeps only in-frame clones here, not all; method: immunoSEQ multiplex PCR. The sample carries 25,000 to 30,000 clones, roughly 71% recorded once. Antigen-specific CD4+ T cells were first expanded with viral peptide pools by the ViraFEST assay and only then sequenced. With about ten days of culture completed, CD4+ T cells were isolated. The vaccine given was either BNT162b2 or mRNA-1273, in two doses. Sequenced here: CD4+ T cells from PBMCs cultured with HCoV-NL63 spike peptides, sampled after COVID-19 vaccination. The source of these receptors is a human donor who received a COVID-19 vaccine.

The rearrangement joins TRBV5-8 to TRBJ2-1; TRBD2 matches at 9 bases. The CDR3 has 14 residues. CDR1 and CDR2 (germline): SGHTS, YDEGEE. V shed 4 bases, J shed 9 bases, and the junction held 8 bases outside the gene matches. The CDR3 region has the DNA TGTGCCAGCAGCCATCTAGCGGGGCGTGGTGAGCAGTTCTTC. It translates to CASSHLAGRGEQFF.

The CDR3 here is CASSTSGGGSYEQYF. In nucleotides, the CDR3 is TGTGCCAGCAGTACTAGCGGGGGAGGGTCCTACGAGCAGTACTTC. The rearrangement links TRBV6-5 to TRBJ2-7, with 11 positions matching TRBD2. There are 15 residues in the CDR3. The ends lost 5 bases at V and 1 base at J; junction bases unmatched: 4. The germline CDR1 and CDR2 sequences are MNHEY and SVGAGI.

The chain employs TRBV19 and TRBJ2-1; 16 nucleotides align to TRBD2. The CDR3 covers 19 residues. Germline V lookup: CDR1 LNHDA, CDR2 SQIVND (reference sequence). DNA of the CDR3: TGTGCGTCTTCGAAGCGAGGAGCGGGACTAGCGGGAGGGTTAAATGAGCAGTTCTTC. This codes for CASSKRGAGLAGGLNEQFF.

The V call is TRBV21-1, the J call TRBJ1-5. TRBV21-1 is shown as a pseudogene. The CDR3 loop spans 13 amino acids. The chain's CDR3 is CASRGRFSQPQHF. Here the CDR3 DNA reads TGTGCCAGCAGGGGACGGTTTTCTCAGCCCCAGCATTTT.

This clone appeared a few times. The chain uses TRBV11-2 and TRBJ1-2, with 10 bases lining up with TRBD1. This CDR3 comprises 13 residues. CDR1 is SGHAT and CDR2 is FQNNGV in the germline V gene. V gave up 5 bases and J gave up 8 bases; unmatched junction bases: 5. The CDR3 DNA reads TGTGCCAGCAGCGCCGACAGGGGGCGAGGCTACACCTTC. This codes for CASSADRGRGYTF.